The T cell receptor beta chain described here comes from a study of T-cell memory formation after mild COVID-19. TCRdb re-called the 5' RACE reads through MiXCR, storing one row per CDR3 protein. The sample records 350,000 to 500,000 distinct CDR3 sequences, about 22% being singletons. V shed 4 bases and J 3 bases; nucleotides not matched to a gene: 6. The CDR3 is 15 amino acids. The germline gives CDR1 SGHRS, CDR2 YFSETQ. This clonotype is classed as medium-sized. Its antigen remains unidentified. Broader study findings: CM and EM subsets held most contracting CD4+ clones; EMRA held CD8+ ones.

The sequence was obtained from an adult woman who had mild COVID-19 (a few samples of this study predate the infection). Cell type and time point are not known. This chain connects TRBV5-1 to TRBJ2-7; 11 nucleotides align to TRBD2. Sequencing was carried out using PBMCs or a T cell subset sorted from them (not recorded which). This CDR3 is CASSERLAGRYEQYF. DNA for the CDR3: TGCGCCAGCAGCGAGCGACTAGCGGGACGCTACGAGCAGTACTTC. The full variable domain, its missing parts supplied by reference TRBV5-1 and TRBJ2-7, is KAGVTQTPRYLIKTRGQQVTLSCSPISGHRSVSWYQQTPGQGLQFLFEYFSETQRNKGNFPGRFSGRQFSNSRSEMNVSTLELGDSALYLCASSERLAGRYEQYFGPGTRLTVT.